This T cell receptor (beta chain) was sequenced for a study of shared clonotypes between healthy human individuals. As regards this clone: The target antigen is unknown.

CD45RO negativity and positive selection for CCR7 defined naive CD8 cells, a population that excluded terminally differentiated effector memory CD45RA+ cells. Some clones are missing from TCRdb's copy, which holds only in-frame ones; the method was immunoSEQ multiplex PCR. The sample carries around 2,100,000 clones, approximately 95% recorded once. The CDR3 length is 15 residues. CDR1 and CDR2 from the germline V gene are MNHEY and SMNVEV (reference sequence). With 2 bases removed from V and 0 bases from J, the gap between germline ends came to 11 bases. The study's findings and limits: Sorted-subset sequencing, rarefaction showed, was incomplete despite large depth.

This chain connects TRBV27 to TRBJ2-7; D is undetermined. Sequences were obtained from naive CD8+ T cells sorted from blood. This sequence was found in a man younger than 35 in good health. CDR3 protein: CASSLGPPSSYEQYF. The CDR3 DNA reads TGTGCCAGCAGTTTAGGGCCACCTAGCTCCTACGAGCAGTACTTC.